The text below deals with one T cell receptor (beta chain). This entry belongs to a study of OX40 agonist ivuxolimab in advanced cancers. Sequenced by immunoSEQ multiplex PCR; TCRdb stores in-frame clones only, minus some. The sample lists over 60,000 clones; 80% to 90% were seen once. This CDR3 region has 15 residues. V lost 3 bases and J 0 bases, leaving 11 bases between the germline ends. Looked up from germline, CDR1 is MNHNS and CDR2 is SASEGT. The source was CD4+ or CD8+ T cells sorted from blood, collected in a trial of the OX40 agonist ivuxolimab. The chain combines TRBV6-1 with TRBJ1-2; D remains ambiguous. The sequence was collected from an adult with an advanced solid tumor such as melanoma, head and neck, liver or kidney cancer. The chain's CDR3 is CASSDPYTSNYGYTF. CDR3 nucleotides: TGTGCCAGCAGTGACCCTTACACGTCTAACTATGGCTACACCTTC.